This T cell receptor beta chain is drawn from a study of CD8 T cell repertoires and HIV-1 epitope variants (TCRdb year 2020). Looking at the study overall: T cells were stimulated in separate culture wells with each of twenty-five peptides representing autologous and known Gag and Nef epitope variants. The control conditions were a CMV, EBV and flu peptide pool, the Ebola AY9 epitope as a negative control, and a well with no peptide. Tested epitopes included three Gag epitope families and Nef HW9 and YT9. T cells were enriched using the EasySep Human T Cell Enrichment Kit and then co-cultured with an equal number of autologous T cell-negative cells acting as antigen-presenting cells. For about 10 days the cultures were kept in IMDM with gentamicin, and on days 3 and 7 half of the media was changed with IL-2, IL-7 and IL-15 added. An aliquot of 1M T cells was set aside as an uncultured baseline condition, separate from the approximately 80 T cell cultures. Running each culture condition in triplicate, except for one peptide done in duplicate, gave a total of 75 to 95 T cell cultures.

V was cut back by 2 bases and J by 2 bases, leaving a gap of 10 bases between them. Sequences MGHRA (CDR1) and YSYEKL (CDR2) are obtained from the germline V gene. From the cysteine up to the phenylalanine, the CDR3 has a length of 14 residues. Just CDR3 DNA is preserved here, 42 bases in frame from base 1. The EasySep Human CD8+ T Cell Enrichment Kit was used on day 10 to isolate CD8+ T cells from every culture. As regards this clone: Which antigen it targets is not known. It has no much larger one-base neighbor in the sample; base qualities were not kept.

Sequencing of TCR beta CDR3 regions was performed at survey depth on the immunoSEQ platform. The QIAamp DNA micro kit was used to extract genomic DNA from every cultured and uncultured CD8+ T cell population. As for the original processing: Samples with under 5,000 productive reads were excluded, and this exclusion removed 5 of the 75 HIV peptide-stimulated cultures. A MANAFEST web app trimmed sequences to CDR3 and removed nonproductive sequences, CDR3s under 5 amino acids, and those not starting C or ending F/W. Antigen-specific clonotypes had to expand in at least 2 of 3 replicates versus no-peptide control at FDR 0.01, only within one epitope family. A specific clonotype also had to show a frequency at least fivefold higher than in wells stimulated with peptides from other epitope families. What TCRdb holds here is the immuneACCESS table cut down to in-frame rearrangements. Part of the clones is not present; checked against another copy, under half of the missing clones reflect an unresolved V gene, and the others are unexplained. V, J and clone size are those of that table, while D and trimming were read from the DNA. A total of about 5,000 clones appear in this sample, roughly 64% of them only once. The ten largest clones take up around two fifths of the sample.

Beyond this particular receptor, the publication reports: Only TCR beta chains were identified by the assay, and proliferation to antigen, not T cell function or cytokine profile, was indicated. Of the nine antigen-specific TCR beta clonotypes identified, about six appeared cross-reactive for autologous or known escape epitope variants. Five or six clonotypes recognized the Nef KF9 family and one the HW9 family, with no responses to the TAALDMSHF plasma variant.

The source is a male donor with HIV. The source material was cultured CD8+ T cells derived from PBMCs. Recombination connected TRBV4-1 to TRBJ2-7; the D gene remains uncertain. The CDR3 region has the sequence CASSQIGRTYEQYF. The DNA reads TGCGCCAGCAGCCAAATAGGGCGAACCTACGAGCAGTACTTC.